These 15 T cell receptor beta chains share one sample of origin, sequenced in a study of Ad26.COV2.S vaccination and SARS-CoV-2 variants (dated by TCRdb to about 2021). Preparation of the library involved the immunoSEQ multiplex PCR assay. The table comes from immuneACCESS by way of TCRdb, which keeps in-frame sequences with V and J called. Part of the clones is missing from these tables; in studies checked, under half for an unresolved V gene and the rest for unknown reasons. This sample comprises about half a million clones, roughly nine tenths of them detected only once. Together, the top ten hold more than 1.5% of the sample. The treatment or condition label corresponds to: some 19 received Ad26.COV2.S at low or high dose, single or two shots; roughly five received placebo; per-sample allocation not given. Repertoires of vaccine and placebo recipients were sequenced from samples collected on day 63 after the first injection.

Sequences were derived from peripheral blood, sampled in a trial of Ad26.COV2.S vaccine versus placebo. The source of these receptors is a person aged 18 to 65 who received the Ad26.COV2.S COVID-19 vaccine or a placebo.

On this clone: The sample carries other DNA sequences with the same CDR3. The chain is built from TRBV12-3 or TRBV12-4 and TRBJ1-1, with D uncertain. V shed 1 base and J shed 1 base, with 4 bases lying between them. CDR3 length equals 13 residues. DNA of the CDR3: TGTGCCAGCAGTTTAGGAGCGAACACTGAAGCTTTCTTT. This codes for CASSLGANTEAFF.

The genes are TRBV6-1 and TRBJ2-7, with 8 bases aligning to TRBD2. V dropped 2 bases and J dropped 7; count of bases not matched to a gene: 22. Germline V gene lookup returns CDR1 MNHNS and CDR2 SASEGT. The CDR3 sequence is 19 residues long. In nucleotides, the CDR3 is TGTGCCAGCAGTGAATCTCCGGGAGCTACCCTCGGGAGGGGGTGGGAGCAGTACTTC. The encoded protein is CASSESPGATLGRGWEQYF.

V gene TRBV7-9 combines with J gene TRBJ1-4; D unclear. Germline V gene sequence: CDR1 SEHNR, CDR2 FQNEAQ (reference sequence). The CDR3 runs to 13 residues. The V gene lost 2 bases and the J gene lost 5 bases, with 6 bases spanning the gap. Here the CDR3 DNA reads TGTGCCAGCAGCTTATTGACAAATGAAAAACTGTTTTTT. This codes for CASSLLTNEKLFF. Based on the CDR3 plus reference TRBV7-9 and TRBJ1-4, the full variable domain is DTGVSQNPRHKITKRGQNVTFRCDPISEHNRLYWYRQTLGQGPEFLTYFQNEAQLEKSRLLSDRFSAERPKGSFSTLEIQRTEQGDSAMYLCASSLLTNEKLFFGSGTQLSVL.

This chain joins TRBV7-2 and TRBJ2-7, with D possibly matching TRBD2 (6 bases). The CDR3 has 15 residues. Germline lookup yields CDR1 SGHTA and CDR2 FQGNSA. Trimming pared 5 bases from V and 6 bases from J, leaving 20 bases between. CDR3 bases: TGTGCCAGCAGCGCCTCCGGGACTCCGTCGTTCGAGCAGTACTTC. Encoded protein: CASSASGTPSFEQYF.

The chain employs TRBV5-4 and TRBJ2-7, with 7 nucleotides matching TRBD1. The CDR3 covers 16 residues. J lost 3 bases, V lost 2 bases, and 11 bases had no gene match. From germline, CDR1 is SGHNT and CDR2 YYREEE (reference sequence). The CDR3 DNA reads as TGTGCCAGCAGCTTAAACAGGGGAAACACGGTCTACGAGCAGTACTTC. As protein: CASSLNRGNTVYEQYF.

The chain is built from TRBV15 and TRBJ2-2; D gene unclear. Trimming left V 0 bases short and J 3 bases short, with 8 bases between. This CDR3 contains 15 residues. The germline V gene encodes CDR1 LNHNV and CDR2 YYDKDF (reference sequence). The CDR3 here is CATSRDKVHTGELFF. CDR3 nucleotides: TGTGCCACCAGCAGAGATAAGGTCCACACCGGGGAGCTGTTTTTT.

The V and J genes are TRBV13 and TRBJ1-1, with 10 nucleotides matching TRBD1. The CDR3 is 16 residues long. J was trimmed by 4 bases and V by 3 bases; bases with no gene match: 8. Germline CDR1 is PRHDT and CDR2 is FYEKMQ (reference sequence). Written as DNA, the CDR3 is TGTGCCAGCAGCTTTTGGACAGGGGGACGTGGCACTGAAGCTTTCTTT. It translates to CASSFWTGGRGTEAFF. The variable domain in full, with the rest retrieved from reference TRBV13 and TRBJ1-1, is AAGVIQSPRHLIKEKRETATLKCYPIPRHDTVYWYQQGPGQDPQFLISFYEKMQSDKGSIPDRFSAQQFSDYHSELNMSSLELGDSALYFCASSFWTGGRGTEAFFGQGTRLTVV.

In DNA form, the CDR3 reads TGTGCCAGCAGCTTTACTACTAGCACGGTCTCCTACGAGCAGTACTTC. Encoded protein: CASSFTTSTVSYEQYF. The chain employs TRBV11-1 and TRBJ2-7; D is possibly TRBD2 (6 bases). There are 16 residues in the CDR3. The germline V gene encodes CDR1 SGHAT and CDR2 FQDESV (reference sequence). Trimming pared 3 bases from V and 0 bases from J, leaving 15 bases between. Combining the CDR3 with reference TRBV11-1 and TRBJ2-7 gives the whole variable domain EAEVAQSPRYKITEKSQAVAFWCDPISGHATLYWYRQILGQGPELLVQFQDESVVDDSQLPKDRFSAERLKGVDSTLKIQPAELGDSAMYLCASSFTTSTVSYEQYFGPGTRLTVT.

The V call is TRBV5-6, the J call TRBJ1-3, with a weak D call TRBD1 (5 bases). Germline CDR1 reads SGHDT; CDR2 reads YYEEEE. CDR3 size: 13 residues. V was clipped by 7 bases and J by 3 bases, with 11 bases between them. This CDR3 is CASGGTGGNTIYF. DNA for the CDR3: TGTGCCAGCGGGGGGACCGGTGGAAACACCATATATTTT.

This clone has a single count. This rearrangement joins TRBV7-8 to TRBJ1-1, with D unresolved. Trimming stripped 5 bases from V and 4 bases from J, with 11 bases between. CDR1 and CDR2 from the germline V gene are SGHVS and FQNEAQ. The CDR3 extends over 13 amino acids. The DNA for the CDR3 is TGTGCCAGCAGCATAAAACTGGGCACTGAAGCTTTCTTT. Its translation: CASSIKLGTEAFF.

The rearrangement uses TRBV7-9 and TRBJ2-1; tentative D call: TRBD2 (7 bases). The CDR3 sequence is 15 residues long. V shed 3 bases and J shed 9 bases, with 18 bases lying between them. The germline V gene has CDR1 SEHNR and CDR2 FQNEAQ (reference sequence). This CDR3 is CASSLIGGAQGEQFF. CDR3 DNA sequence: TGTGCCAGCAGCTTGATTGGGGGGGCGCAGGGTGAGCAGTTCTTC. Filled out from reference TRBV7-9 and TRBJ2-1, the complete variable domain reads DTGVSQNPRHKITKRGQNVTFRCDPISEHNRLYWYRQTLGQGPEFLTYFQNEAQLEKSRLLSDRFSAERPKGSFSTLEIQRTEQGDSAMYLCASSLIGGAQGEQFFGPGTRLTVL.

This clone was observed a single time. The V gene is TRBV7-9, the J gene TRBJ2-6; 10 bases align to TRBD1. The CDR3 extends over 17 amino acids. CDR1 SEHNR and CDR2 FQNEAQ come from the germline V gene (reference sequence). Trimming removed 3 bases from V and 1 base from J; junction bases left unmatched: 3. The CDR3 protein is CASSFRGQGSGANVLTF. CDR3 DNA sequence: TGTGCCAGCAGCTTTAGGGGACAGGGGTCTGGGGCCAACGTCCTGACTTTC. The full variable domain, with the rest looked up from reference TRBV7-9 and TRBJ2-6, is DTGVSQNPRHKITKRGQNVTFRCDPISEHNRLYWYRQTLGQGPEFLTYFQNEAQLEKSRLLSDRFSAERPKGSFSTLEIQRTEQGDSAMYLCASSFRGQGSGANVLTFGAGSRLTVL.

The V call is TRBV4-1, the J call TRBJ2-5; D possibly corresponds to TRBD2 (5 bases). Germline assignment: CDR1 MGHRA and CDR2 YSYEKL. With 0 bases removed from V and 2 bases from J, the gap between germline ends came to 16 bases. There are 17 residues in the CDR3. The CDR3 coding sequence is TGCGCCAGCAGCCAAGATCCTTACGAGACGGGGCAAGAGACCCAGTACTTC. The encoded protein is CASSQDPYETGQETQYF.

The genes are TRBV24-1 and TRBJ2-1; 7 bases align to TRBD1. The CDR3 sequence is 13 residues long. Germline CDR1 is KGHDR and CDR2 is SFDVKD. Trimming cost V 9 bases and J 1 base; bases outside gene matches: 2. CDR3 in amino acids: CATRDSSYNEQFF. CDR3 nucleotides: TGTGCCACCCGGGACAGTTCCTACAATGAGCAGTTCTTC.

The table lists this clone with a count of one. This chain uses TRBV4-1 with TRBJ1-5; 11 nucleotides agree with TRBD1. J lost 7 bases, V lost 1 base, and 6 bases had no gene match. CDR1 and CDR2 from the germline V gene are MGHRA and YSYEKL. This CDR3 is built from 16 residues. CDR3 DNA sequence: TGCGCCAGCAGCCAAGTTGGACAGGGGGCAGAACAGCCCCAGCATTTT. This codes for CASSQVGQGAEQPQHF.